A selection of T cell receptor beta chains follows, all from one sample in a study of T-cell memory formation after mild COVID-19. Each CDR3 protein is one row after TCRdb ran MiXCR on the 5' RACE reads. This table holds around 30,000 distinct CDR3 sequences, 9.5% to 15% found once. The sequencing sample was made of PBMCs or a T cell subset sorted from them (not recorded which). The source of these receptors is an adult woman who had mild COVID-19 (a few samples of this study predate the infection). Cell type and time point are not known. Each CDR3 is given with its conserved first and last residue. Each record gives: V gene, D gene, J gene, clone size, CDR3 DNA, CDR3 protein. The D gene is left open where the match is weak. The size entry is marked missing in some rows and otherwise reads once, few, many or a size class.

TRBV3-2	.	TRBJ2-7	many	TGTGCCAGCAGCCAGCTGACTGACAGGGTAACGGACTACGAGCAGTACTTC	CASSQLTDRVTDYEQYF
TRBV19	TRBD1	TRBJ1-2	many	TGTGCCAGTAGTGACAGGACAGGGACCATCCTTGGCTACACCTTC	CASSDRTGTILGYTF
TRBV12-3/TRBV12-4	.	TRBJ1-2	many	TGTGCCAGCAGTTCCAGGGTGGGGGGCTACACCTTC	CASSSRVGGYTF
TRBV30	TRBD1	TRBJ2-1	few	TGTGCCTGGAGTGTACGACAGGGGTACTACAATGAGCAGTTCTTC	CAWSVRQGYYNEQFF
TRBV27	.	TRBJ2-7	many	TGTGCCAGCAGTTTTCGGATCTCCTACGAGCAGTACTTC	CASSFRISYEQYF
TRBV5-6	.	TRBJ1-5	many	TGTGCCAGCAGCTTGAGGGGACGCAATCAGCCCCAGCATTTT	CASSLRGRNQPQHF
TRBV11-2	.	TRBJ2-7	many	TGTGCCAGCAGCCAAACCAGGGGTTACGAGCAGTACTTC	CASSQTRGYEQYF
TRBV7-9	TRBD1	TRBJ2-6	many	TGTGCCAGCAGCCCCTGGGACAGTTCGGCCAACGTCCTGACTTTC	CASSPWDSSANVLTF
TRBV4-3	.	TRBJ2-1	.	TGCGCCAGCAGCCATTTTGTGGGTCGATACAATGAGCAGTTCTTC	CASSHFVGRYNEQFF
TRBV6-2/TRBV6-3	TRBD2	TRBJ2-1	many	TGTGCCAGCAGTTACGGGGGACTAGCTAACAATGAGCAGTTCTTC	CASSYGGLANNEQFF
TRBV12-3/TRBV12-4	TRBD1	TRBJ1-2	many	TGTGCCAGCAGTAGGGACAGGGGTATGGGCTACACCTTC	CASSRDRGMGYTF
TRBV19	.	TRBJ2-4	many	TGTGCCAGTAGTATACTAACCACAGGGCCGAACATTCAGTACTTC	CASSILTTGPNIQYF
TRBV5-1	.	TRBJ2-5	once	TGCGCCAGCAGCTTAGTAACGGGAGTTGTCGAGACCCAGTACTTC	CASSLVTGVVETQYF
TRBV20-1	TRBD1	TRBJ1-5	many	TGCAGTGCTAGAGCGGGACAGGGCGTAAATCGCAATCAGCCCCAGCATTTT	CSARAGQGVNRNQPQHF
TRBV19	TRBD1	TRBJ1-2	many	TGTGCCACCTCAGGGGAGGGGGCGACCTATGGCTACACCTTC	CATSGEGATYGYTF
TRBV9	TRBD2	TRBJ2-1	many	TGTGCCAGCGGAGGGAGCGGGACCTACAATGAGCAGTTCTTC	CASGGSGTYNEQFF
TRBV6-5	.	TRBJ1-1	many	TGTGCCAGCAGTCGACCGGCCGCCGCGGTGACTGAAGCTTTCTTT	CASSRPAAAVTEAFF
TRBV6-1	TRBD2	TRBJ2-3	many	TGTGCCAGCAGGCTCCCCCCGGGACTAGCGGTTGGTTTGTTAGATACGCAGTATTTT	CASRLPPGLAVGLLDTQYF
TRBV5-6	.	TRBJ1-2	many	TGTGCCAGCAGCTTGGGACATAACTATGGCTACACCTTC	CASSLGHNYGYTF
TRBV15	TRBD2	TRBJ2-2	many	TGTGCCACCAGCAGACTAGCGGACACCGGGGAGCTGTTTTTT	CATSRLADTGELFF
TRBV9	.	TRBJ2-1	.	TGTGCCAGCAGCGTAGAACAGGAACCTTACAATGAGCAGTTCTTC	CASSVEQEPYNEQFF
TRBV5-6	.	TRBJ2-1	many	TGTGCCAGCAGCTTGGCTCTAGGCTCCTACAATGAGCAGTTCTTC	CASSLALGSYNEQFF
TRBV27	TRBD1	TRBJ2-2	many	TGTGCCAGCAGGAGACAGGGTAATTCCGGGGAGCTGTTTTTT	CASRRQGNSGELFF
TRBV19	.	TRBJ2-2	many	TGTGCCACCCCTAAGGAGACGGGACTTACCGGGGAGCTGTTTTTT	CATPKETGLTGELFF
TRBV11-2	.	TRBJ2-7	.	TGTGCCAGCAGCTGGGGGGCCCCCTACGAGCAGTACTTC	CASSWGAPYEQYF
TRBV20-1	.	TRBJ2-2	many	TGCAGTGCTAGGGTCACAGGCAACACCGGGGAGCTGTTTTTT	CSARVTGNTGELFF